These T cell receptor beta chains were read from a single sample in a study of molecular identifiers for immune sequencing clone quantification. TCRdb used MiXCR to reprocess the PCR reads, holding one entry per CDR3 protein. The sample holds nearly 650,000 distinct CDR3 sequences; 25% are singletons and the top ten take around 0.78%. Sequenced input: naive CD8+ T cells from blood, with Jurkat cell RNA spiked in. These receptors all stem from a human donor in good health. Some libraries in this study had Jurkat cell RNA spiked in. The CDR3 runs from the conserved cysteine through the conserved F or W. Fields, in order: CDR3 DNA, CDR3 protein, D gene, V gene, clone size, J gene. A D gene is named only where the DNA matches it firmly. Size values are once, few and many counts, or a class for expanded clones, and some rows have none.

TGTGCCAGCAGTGTGGGGACTACACAATACACAGATACGCAGTATTTT | CASSVGTTQYTDTQYF | TRBD2 | TRBV27 | many | TRBJ2-3
TGTGCCAGCAGTTTAAGGACTAGCGGGAGTTTGCCGAACACCGGGGAGCTGTTTTTT | CASSLRTSGSLPNTGELFF | TRBD2 | TRBV12-3/TRBV12-4 | . | TRBJ2-2
TGTGCCAGCAGCCATGGGGTACAGGGGCCTATGGAGCCCCAGCATTTT | CASSHGVQGPMEPQHF | TRBD1 | TRBV5-6 | . | TRBJ1-5
TGTGCCAGCAGTTTAGTCCGGGCGGGAGCCTACAATGAGCAGTTCTTC | CASSLVRAGAYNEQFF | TRBD2 | TRBV12-3/TRBV12-4 | few | TRBJ2-1
TGTGCCAGCAGCCCACCGGACAGGACCTACGAGCAGTACTTC | CASSPPDRTYEQYF | TRBD1 | TRBV12-3/TRBV12-4 | . | TRBJ2-7
TGTGCCAGCAGCTCACAGGGTGCCTACTACGAGCAGTACTTC | CASSSQGAYYEQYF | . | TRBV5-5 | . | TRBJ2-7
TGTGCCAGCAGCTTAGGAGGCGGCCTGAGGTCAGATACGCAGTATTTT | CASSLGGGLRSDTQYF | . | TRBV7-6 | few | TRBJ2-3
TGTGCCAGCTCACAACCCGACGACAATGAGCAGTTCTTC | CASSQPDDNEQFF | . | TRBV18 | few | TRBJ2-1
TGCAGTGCTAGAGATGATACAGGGGGCGTCGACGAGCAGTACTTC | CSARDDTGGVDEQYF | TRBD1 | TRBV20-1 | few | TRBJ2-7
TGTGCCAGCAGTTCTATCACCGGGACAGAGCACTATGGCTACACCTTC | CASSSITGTEHYGYTF | TRBD1 | TRBV27 | few | TRBJ1-2
TGTGCCAGCAGCTTGAGGCTAGCGTTTGCCCTCGGCGAGCAGTACTTC | CASSLRLAFALGEQYF | . | TRBV5-6 | . | TRBJ2-7
TGTGCCAGCAGTTACTCGAACGATCTGTTTTTT | CASSYSNDLFF | . | TRBV6-2/TRBV6-3 | . | TRBJ1-4
TGTGCCAGCAGCCCCGTCCAGGAGAACACTGAAGCTTTCTTT | CASSPVQENTEAFF | . | TRBV7-9 | many | TRBJ1-1
TGCAGTGCTAGAGGGCAGGACAACTATGGCTACACCTTC | CSARGQDNYGYTF | . | TRBV20-1 | . | TRBJ1-2
TGTGCCTGGAGTGACTGCTTCGACGAGCAGTACTTC | CAWSDCFDEQYF | . | TRBV30 | . | TRBJ2-7
TGCGCCAGCAGCCCGGATGGGACAGGGGTCTCCTACGAGCAGTACTTC | CASSPDGTGVSYEQYF | TRBD1 | TRBV4-1 | many | TRBJ2-7
TGTGCCAGCGGTACAGGGGAATCCTACGAGCAGTACTTC | CASGTGESYEQYF | TRBD1 | TRBV6-5 | few | TRBJ2-7
TGTGCCAGCAGCTTGTTGACTGATGGGACCCAGTACTTC | CASSLLTDGTQYF | . | TRBV5-6 | . | TRBJ2-5
TGTGCCAGCAGCTGGGGGGCGGGAAGCACAGATACGCAGTATTTT | CASSWGAGSTDTQYF | . | TRBV5-3 | . | TRBJ2-3
TGCGCCAGCAGCCAAGTGGCGCAAAGGCTCGGTCAGCCCCAGCATTTT | CASSQVAQRLGQPQHF | . | TRBV4-1 | . | TRBJ1-5
TGCAGCGTTGAAGGCAGCGCCCACGCGACCCAGTACTTC | CSVEGSAHATQYF | . | TRBV29-1 | . | TRBJ2-5
TGCGCCAGCAGCCAATCGGCACGTAACTCCTGCGAGCAGTACTTC | CASSQSARNSCEQYF | . | TRBV4-3 | few | TRBJ2-7
TGTGCCAGCAGCCAAGAGCTGAACGAAGCCAAAAACGTTCAGTACTTC | CASSQELNEAKNVQYF | . | TRBV4-2 | few | TRBJ2-4
TGCGCCAGCAGCCAAGGACAGGGGCCAGATACGCAGTATTTT | CASSQGQGPDTQYF | TRBD1 | TRBV4-1 | many | TRBJ2-3
TGTGCCAGCAGCTTAGGTCGGCAAACAACTAATGAAAAACTGTTTTTT | CASSLGRQTTNEKLFF | . | TRBV11-2 | few | TRBJ1-4
TGTGCCAGCCGGAAGGTCCAAGAGACCCAGTACTTC | CASRKVQETQYF | . | TRBV2 | many | TRBJ2-5
TGTGCCAGCTGCTCTGGGGGAGGGCCATTCAACATTCAGTACTTC | CASCSGGGPFNIQYF | TRBD2 | TRBV27 | many | TRBJ2-4
TGTGCCAGCAGCTTAGTGCTGTCGTCAGGGATCCCCTACGAGCAGTACTTC | CASSLVLSSGIPYEQYF | . | TRBV11-2 | few | TRBJ2-7
TGCGCCAGCAGCCAAGACTTGGCCCTCATACAAGAGACCCAGTACTTC | CASSQDLALIQETQYF | . | TRBV4-3 | . | TRBJ2-5
TGTGCCAGCAGCTTACATCCCCACGAGCAGTACTTC | CASSLHPHEQYF | . | TRBV13 | many | TRBJ2-7
TGTGCCAGCAGCTCGTACGAGGTCTTTGTTGGGGAGCAGTACTTC | CASSSYEVFVGEQYF | . | TRBV7-3 | . | TRBJ2-7
TGTGCCAGCAGTTTATTGGCAGGGCTAAACACTGAAGCTTTCTTT | CASSLLAGLNTEAFF | . | TRBV27 | many | TRBJ1-1
TGTGCCAGCAGTTTACTGGGCGCTGAAGCTTTCTTT | CASSLLGAEAFF | . | TRBV12-3/TRBV12-4 | many | TRBJ1-1
TGCAGTGCTAGAGAAGGCTATGGCTACACCTTC | CSAREGYGYTF | . | TRBV20-1 | many | TRBJ1-2
TGCACCAGCAGTCGATTAAGGGGCACAGATACGCAGTATTTT | CTSSRLRGTDTQYF | . | TRBV1 | . | TRBJ2-3
TGTGCCAGCAGTGAAGGACTCCCCTACGAGCAGTACTTC | CASSEGLPYEQYF | . | TRBV2 | many | TRBJ2-7
TGCGCCAGCAGCCTGACTAGCGGGGATACAGATACGCAGTATTTT | CASSLTSGDTDTQYF | TRBD2 | TRBV5-1 | many | TRBJ2-3
TGTGCCAGCAGCCAGCAAACTGGGGGGGCGGGAGCCTACGCGCCGTACTTC | CASSQQTGGAGAYAPYF | . | TRBV7-2 | . | TRBJ2-7
TGTGCCAGTGGCGTTTCGCTAGAAAAACTGTTTTTT | CASGVSLEKLFF | . | TRBV7-9 | . | TRBJ1-4
TGCGCCAGCAGTGACCAGGGCTCAAACACTGAAGCTTTCTTT | CASSDQGSNTEAFF | . | TRBV10-2 | . | TRBJ1-1
TGTGCCAGCAGTTCTCGACAGGGGGGCTACACTGAAGCTTTCTTT | CASSSRQGGYTEAFF | TRBD1 | TRBV6-2/TRBV6-3 | many | TRBJ1-1
TGTGCCACCCTGGCCGTTGCAGGCTTGGACCCCTACAATGAGCAGTTCTTC | CATLAVAGLDPYNEQFF | . | TRBV2 | few | TRBJ2-1
TGTGCCTGGAGGGACGGATCTTACACAGATACGCAGTATTTT | CAWRDGSYTDTQYF | . | TRBV30 | few | TRBJ2-3
TGCGCCAGCAGCCAAGACTGGACTAGCGGGAGGGACGAGCAGTACTTC | CASSQDWTSGRDEQYF | TRBD2 | TRBV4-3 | many | TRBJ2-7
TGTGCCAGCAGTACCGGATACAGGGATGGCTACACCTTC | CASSTGYRDGYTF | . | TRBV28 | few | TRBJ1-2
TGTGCCAGCAGCTTCTCTAGCGGGCACGAGCAGTACTTC | CASSFSSGHEQYF | TRBD2 | TRBV7-6 | many | TRBJ2-7
TGCAGCGTGGATGGGACAGTTGGAAACACCATATATTTT | CSVDGTVGNTIYF | TRBD1 | TRBV29-1 | many | TRBJ1-3
TGCACCAGCGGCTTCTCTCGTAATGAGCAGTTCTTC | CTSGFSRNEQFF | . | TRBV5-1 | . | TRBJ2-1
TGTGCCAGCAGCGCGACCGGGACTCTCTACGAGCAGTACTTC | CASSATGTLYEQYF | . | TRBV7-9 | many | TRBJ2-7
TGTGCCAGCAGCGCAACACCTCTAGCGGGGCAGGAGACCCAGTACTTC | CASSATPLAGQETQYF | TRBD2 | TRBV9 | . | TRBJ2-5